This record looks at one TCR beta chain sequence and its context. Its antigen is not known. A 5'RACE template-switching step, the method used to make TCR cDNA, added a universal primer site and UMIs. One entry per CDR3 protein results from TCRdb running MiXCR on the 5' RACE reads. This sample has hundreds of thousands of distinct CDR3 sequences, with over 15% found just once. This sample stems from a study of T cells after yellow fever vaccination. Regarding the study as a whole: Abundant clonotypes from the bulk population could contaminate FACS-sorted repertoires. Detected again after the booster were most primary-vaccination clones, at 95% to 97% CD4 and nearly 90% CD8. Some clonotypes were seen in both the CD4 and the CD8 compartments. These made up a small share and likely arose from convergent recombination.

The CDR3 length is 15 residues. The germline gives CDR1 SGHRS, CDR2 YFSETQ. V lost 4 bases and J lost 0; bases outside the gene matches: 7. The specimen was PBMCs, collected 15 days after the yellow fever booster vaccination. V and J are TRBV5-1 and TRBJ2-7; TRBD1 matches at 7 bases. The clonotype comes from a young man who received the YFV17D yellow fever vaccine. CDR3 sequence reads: CASSDVGQSSYEQYF. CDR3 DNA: TGCGCCAGCAGCGATGTGGGACAGAGCTCCTACGAGCAGTACTTC.